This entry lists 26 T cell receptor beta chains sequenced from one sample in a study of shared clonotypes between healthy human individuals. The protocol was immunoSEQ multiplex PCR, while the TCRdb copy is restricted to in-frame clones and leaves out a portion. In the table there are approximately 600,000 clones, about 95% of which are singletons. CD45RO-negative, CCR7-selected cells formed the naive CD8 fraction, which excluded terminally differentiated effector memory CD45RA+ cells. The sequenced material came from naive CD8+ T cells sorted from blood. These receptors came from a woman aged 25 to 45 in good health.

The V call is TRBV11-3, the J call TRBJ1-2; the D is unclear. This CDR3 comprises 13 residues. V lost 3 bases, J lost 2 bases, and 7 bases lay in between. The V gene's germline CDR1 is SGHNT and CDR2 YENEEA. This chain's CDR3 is CASSFKGNYGYTF. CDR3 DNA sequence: TGTGCCAGCAGCTTCAAAGGAAACTATGGCTACACCTTC.

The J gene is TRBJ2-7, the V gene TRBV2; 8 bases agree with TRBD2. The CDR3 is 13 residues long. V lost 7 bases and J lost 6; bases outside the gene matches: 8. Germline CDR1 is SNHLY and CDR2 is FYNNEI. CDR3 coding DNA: TGTGCCAGCACCGGGACTAGTGGCGTCGAGCAGTACTTC. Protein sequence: CASTGTSGVEQYF.

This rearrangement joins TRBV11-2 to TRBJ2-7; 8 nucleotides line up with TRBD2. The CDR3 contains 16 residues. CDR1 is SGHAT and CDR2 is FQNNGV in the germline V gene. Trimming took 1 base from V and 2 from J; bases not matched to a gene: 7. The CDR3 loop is CASSLVPGRAPYEQYF. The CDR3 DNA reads TGTGCCAGCAGCTTAGTTCCCGGGAGGGCTCCCTACGAGCAGTACTTC.

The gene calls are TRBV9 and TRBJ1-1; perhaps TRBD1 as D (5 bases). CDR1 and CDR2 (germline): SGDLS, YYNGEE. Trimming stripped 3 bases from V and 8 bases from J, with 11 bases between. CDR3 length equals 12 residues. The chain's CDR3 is CASSGDSLEAFF. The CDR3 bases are TGTGCCAGCAGCGGCGACAGCCTAGAAGCTTTCTTT.

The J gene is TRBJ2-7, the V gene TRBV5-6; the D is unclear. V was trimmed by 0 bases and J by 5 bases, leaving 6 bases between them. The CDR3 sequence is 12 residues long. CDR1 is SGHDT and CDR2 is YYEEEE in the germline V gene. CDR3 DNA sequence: TGTGCCAGCAGCTTGGGGTTCGACGAGCAGTACTTC. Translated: CASSLGFDEQYF.

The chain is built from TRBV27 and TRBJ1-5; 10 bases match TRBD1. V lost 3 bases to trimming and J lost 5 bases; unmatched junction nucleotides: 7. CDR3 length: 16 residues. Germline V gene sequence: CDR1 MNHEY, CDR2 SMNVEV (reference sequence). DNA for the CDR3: TGTGCCAGCAGTTTCCGGGGACAGGGGTCGGATCAGCCCCAGCATTTT. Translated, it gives CASSFRGQGSDQPQHF.

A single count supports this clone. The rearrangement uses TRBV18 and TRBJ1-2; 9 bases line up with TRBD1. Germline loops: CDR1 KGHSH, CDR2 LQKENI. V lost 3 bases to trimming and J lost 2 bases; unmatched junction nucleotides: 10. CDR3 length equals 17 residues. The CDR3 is CASSPRDRERRNYGYTF. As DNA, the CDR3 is TGTGCCAGCTCACCCCGGGACAGGGAGCGGAGAAACTATGGCTACACCTTC.

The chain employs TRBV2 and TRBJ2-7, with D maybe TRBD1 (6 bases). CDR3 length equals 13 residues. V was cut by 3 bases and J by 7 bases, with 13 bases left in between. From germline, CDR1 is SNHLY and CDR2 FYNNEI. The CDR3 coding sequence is TGTGCCAGCAGTGACCGGGACACTTGGGAGCAGTACTTC. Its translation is CASSDRDTWEQYF. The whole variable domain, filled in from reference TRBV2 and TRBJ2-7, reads EPEVTQTPSHQVTQMGQEVILRCVPISNHLYFYWYRQILGQKVEFLVSFYNNEISEKSEIFDDQFSVERPDGSNFTLKIRSTKLEDSAMYFCASSDRDTWEQYFGPGTRLTVT.

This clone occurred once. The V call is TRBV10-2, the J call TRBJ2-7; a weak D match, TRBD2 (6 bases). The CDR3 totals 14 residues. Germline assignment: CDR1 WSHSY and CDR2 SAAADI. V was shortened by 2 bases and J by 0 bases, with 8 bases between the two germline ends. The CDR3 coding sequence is TGCGCCAGCAGTGAGGCGGGAAGCTCCTACGAGCAGTACTTC. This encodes CASSEAGSSYEQYF.

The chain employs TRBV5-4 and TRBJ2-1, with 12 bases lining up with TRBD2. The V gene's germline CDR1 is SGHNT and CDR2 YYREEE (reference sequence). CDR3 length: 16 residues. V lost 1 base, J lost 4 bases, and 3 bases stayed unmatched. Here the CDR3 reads CASSLRLAGDYNEQFF. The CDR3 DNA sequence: TGTGCCAGCAGCTTGCGACTAGCGGGAGATTACAATGAGCAGTTCTTC.

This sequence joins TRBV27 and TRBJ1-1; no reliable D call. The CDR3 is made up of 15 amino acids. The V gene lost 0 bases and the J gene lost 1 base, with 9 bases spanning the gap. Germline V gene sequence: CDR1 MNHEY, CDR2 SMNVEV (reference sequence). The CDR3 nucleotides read TGTGCCAGCAGTTTATCGATTTTTGAGAACACTGAAGCTTTCTTT. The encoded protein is CASSLSIFENTEAFF.

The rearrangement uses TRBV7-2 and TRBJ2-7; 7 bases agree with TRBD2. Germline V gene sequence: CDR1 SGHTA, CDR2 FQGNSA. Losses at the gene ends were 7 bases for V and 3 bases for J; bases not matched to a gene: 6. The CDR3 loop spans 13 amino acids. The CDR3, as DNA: TGTGCCAGCATGGGGACTACTAACTACGAGCAGTACTTC. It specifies CASMGTTNYEQYF. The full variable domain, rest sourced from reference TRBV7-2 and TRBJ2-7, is GAGVSQSPSNKVTEKGKDVELRCDPISGHTALYWYRQSLGQGLEFLIYFQGNSAPDKSGLPSDRFSAERTGGSVSTLTIQRTQQEDSAVYLCASMGTTNYEQYFGPGTRLTVT.

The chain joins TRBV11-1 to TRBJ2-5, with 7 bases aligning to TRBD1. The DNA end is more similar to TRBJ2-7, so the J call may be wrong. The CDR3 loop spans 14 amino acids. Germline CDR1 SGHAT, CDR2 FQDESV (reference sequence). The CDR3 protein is CASSPRDRDYEQYF. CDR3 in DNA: TGTGCCAGCAGCCCGCGAGACAGGGACTACGAGCAGTACTTC.

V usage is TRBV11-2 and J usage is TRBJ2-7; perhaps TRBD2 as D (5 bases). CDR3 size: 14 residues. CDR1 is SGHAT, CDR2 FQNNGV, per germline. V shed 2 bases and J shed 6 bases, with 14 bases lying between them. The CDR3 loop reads CASSLTPGETEQYF. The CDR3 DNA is TGTGCCAGCAGCTTAACTCCCGGGGAAACCGAGCAGTACTTC.

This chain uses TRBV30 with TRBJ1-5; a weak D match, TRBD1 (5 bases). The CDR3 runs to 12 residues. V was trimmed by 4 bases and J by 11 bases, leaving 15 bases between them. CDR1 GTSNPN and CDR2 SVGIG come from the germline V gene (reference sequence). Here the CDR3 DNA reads TGTGCCTGGACCGACGCTATGGGGGCCCAGCATTTT. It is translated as CAWTDAMGAQHF.

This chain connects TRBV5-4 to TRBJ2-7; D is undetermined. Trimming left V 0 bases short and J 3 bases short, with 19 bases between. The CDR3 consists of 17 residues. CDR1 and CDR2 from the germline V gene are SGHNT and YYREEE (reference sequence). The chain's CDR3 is CASSLDPPLSEDYEQYF. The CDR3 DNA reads TGTGCCAGCAGCTTGGATCCCCCGTTGAGCGAGGACTACGAGCAGTACTTC.

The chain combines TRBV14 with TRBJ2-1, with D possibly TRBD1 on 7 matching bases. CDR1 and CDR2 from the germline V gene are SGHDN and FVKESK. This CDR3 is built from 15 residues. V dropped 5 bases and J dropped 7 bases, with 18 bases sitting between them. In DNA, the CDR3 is TGTGCCAGCAGCTATCAGGGGGTCGGGGGTAATGAGCAGTTCTTC. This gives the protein CASSYQGVGGNEQFF.

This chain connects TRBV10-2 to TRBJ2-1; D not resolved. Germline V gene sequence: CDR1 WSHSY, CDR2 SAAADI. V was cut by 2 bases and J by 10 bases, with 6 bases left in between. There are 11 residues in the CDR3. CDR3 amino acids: CASSELGEQFF. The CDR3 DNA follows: TGCGCCAGCAGTGAGCTTGGGGAGCAGTTCTTC.

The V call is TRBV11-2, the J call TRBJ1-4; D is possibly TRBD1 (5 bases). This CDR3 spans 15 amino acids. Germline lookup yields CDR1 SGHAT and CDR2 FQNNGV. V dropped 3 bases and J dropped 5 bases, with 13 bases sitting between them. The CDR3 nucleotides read TGTGCCAGCAGCTTCTCCCCTAACAGGAATGAAAAACTGTTTTTT. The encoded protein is CASSFSPNRNEKLFF.

The CDR3: CASSLGLGATGELFF. The CDR3 nucleotides are TGCGCCAGCAGCTTGGGACTAGGGGCGACCGGGGAGCTGTTTTTT. V and J are TRBV5-1 and TRBJ2-2, with D maybe TRBD2 (6 bases). CDR1 SGHRS and CDR2 YFSETQ come from the germline V gene. V was shortened by 0 bases and J by 5 bases, with 11 bases between the two germline ends. CDR3 size: 15 residues.

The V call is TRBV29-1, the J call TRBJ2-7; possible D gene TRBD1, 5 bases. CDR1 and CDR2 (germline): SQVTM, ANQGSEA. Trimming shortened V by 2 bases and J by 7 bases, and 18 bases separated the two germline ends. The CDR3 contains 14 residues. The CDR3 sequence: CSVESASKPGEQYF. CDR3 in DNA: TGCAGCGTTGAAAGCGCCTCGAAACCAGGGGAGCAGTACTTC.

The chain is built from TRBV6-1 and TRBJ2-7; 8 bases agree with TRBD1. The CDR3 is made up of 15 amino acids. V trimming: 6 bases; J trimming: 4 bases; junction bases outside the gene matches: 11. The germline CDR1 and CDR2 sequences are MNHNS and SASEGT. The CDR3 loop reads CASSQPRTGRYEQYF. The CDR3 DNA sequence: TGTGCCAGCAGCCAACCCCGGACAGGGAGGTACGAGCAGTACTTC.

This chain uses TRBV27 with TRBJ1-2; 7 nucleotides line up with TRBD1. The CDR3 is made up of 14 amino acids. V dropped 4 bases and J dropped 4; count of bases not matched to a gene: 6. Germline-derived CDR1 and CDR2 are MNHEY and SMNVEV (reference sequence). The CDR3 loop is CASSSRGLLYGYTF. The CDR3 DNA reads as TGTGCCAGCAGTTCTAGGGGGCTTCTCTATGGCTACACCTTC.

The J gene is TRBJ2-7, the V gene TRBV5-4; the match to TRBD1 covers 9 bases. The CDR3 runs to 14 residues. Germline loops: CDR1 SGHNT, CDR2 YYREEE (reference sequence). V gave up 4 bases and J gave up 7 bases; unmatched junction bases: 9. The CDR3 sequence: CASSVTGGAGEQYF. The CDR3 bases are TGTGCCAGCAGCGTAACAGGGGGCGCGGGGGAGCAGTACTTC.

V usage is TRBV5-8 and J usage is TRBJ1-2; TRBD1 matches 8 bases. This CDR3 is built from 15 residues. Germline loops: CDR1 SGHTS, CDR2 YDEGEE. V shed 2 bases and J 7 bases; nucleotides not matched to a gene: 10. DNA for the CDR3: TGTGCCAGCAGCTTCGCGACAGGGGTCGAGGCTGGCTACACCTTC. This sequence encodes CASSFATGVEAGYTF.

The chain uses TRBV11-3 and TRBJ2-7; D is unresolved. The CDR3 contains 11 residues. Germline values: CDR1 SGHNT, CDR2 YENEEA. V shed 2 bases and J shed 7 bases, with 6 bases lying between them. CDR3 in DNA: TGTGCCAGCAGCTTAAGTGGGGAGCAGTACTTC. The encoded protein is CASSLSGEQYF.